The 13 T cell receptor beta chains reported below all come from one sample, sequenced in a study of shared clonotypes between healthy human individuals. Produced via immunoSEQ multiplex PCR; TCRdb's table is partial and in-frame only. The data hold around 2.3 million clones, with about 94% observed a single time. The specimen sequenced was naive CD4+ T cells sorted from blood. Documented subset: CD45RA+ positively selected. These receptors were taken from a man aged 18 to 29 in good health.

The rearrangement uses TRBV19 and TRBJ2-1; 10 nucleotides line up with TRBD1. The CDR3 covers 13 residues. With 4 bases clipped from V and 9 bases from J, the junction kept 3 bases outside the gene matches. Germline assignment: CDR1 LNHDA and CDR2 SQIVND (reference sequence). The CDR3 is CASSTGQGTEQFF. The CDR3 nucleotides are TGTGCCAGTAGTACGGGACAGGGGACTGAGCAGTTCTTC.

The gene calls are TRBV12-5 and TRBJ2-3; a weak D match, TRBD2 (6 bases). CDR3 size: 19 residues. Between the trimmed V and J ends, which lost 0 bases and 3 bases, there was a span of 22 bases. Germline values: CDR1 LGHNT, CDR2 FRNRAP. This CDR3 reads CASGLVHGSGDHLTDTQYF. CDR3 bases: TGTGCTAGTGGTTTGGTACACGGTAGCGGAGACCACTTGACAGATACGCAGTATTTT.

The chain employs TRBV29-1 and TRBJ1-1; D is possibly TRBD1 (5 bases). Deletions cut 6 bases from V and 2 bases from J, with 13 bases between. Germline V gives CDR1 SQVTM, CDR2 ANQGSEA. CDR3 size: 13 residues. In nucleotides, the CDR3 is TGCAGCGTGGGGGTGGGAACAAACACTGAAGCTTTCTTT. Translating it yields CSVGVGTNTEAFF.

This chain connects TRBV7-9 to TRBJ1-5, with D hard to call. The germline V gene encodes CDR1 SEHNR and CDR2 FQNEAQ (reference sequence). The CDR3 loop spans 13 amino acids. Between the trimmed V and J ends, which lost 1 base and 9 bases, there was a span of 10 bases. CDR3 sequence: CASSLGAGGPQHF. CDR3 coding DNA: TGTGCCAGCAGCTTAGGTGCGGGAGGGCCCCAGCATTTT.

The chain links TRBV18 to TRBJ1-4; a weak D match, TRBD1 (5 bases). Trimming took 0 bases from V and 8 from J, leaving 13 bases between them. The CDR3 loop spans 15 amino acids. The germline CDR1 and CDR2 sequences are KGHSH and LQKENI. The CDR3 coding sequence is TGTGCCAGCTCACCACCGGCCCCGGGGGAGGAAAAACTGTTTTTT. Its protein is CASSPPAPGEEKLFF. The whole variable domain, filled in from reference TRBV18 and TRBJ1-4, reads NAGVMQNPRHLVRRRGQEARLRCSPMKGHSHVYWYRQLPEEGLKFMVYLQKENIIDESGMPKERFSAEFPKEGPSILRIQQVVRGDSAAYFCASSPPAPGEEKLFFGSGTQLSVL.

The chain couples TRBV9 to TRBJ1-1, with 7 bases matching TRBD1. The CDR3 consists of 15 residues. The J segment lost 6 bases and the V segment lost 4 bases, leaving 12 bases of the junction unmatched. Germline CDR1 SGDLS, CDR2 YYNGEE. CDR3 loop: CASSLRTGPSSEAFF. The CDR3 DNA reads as TGTGCCAGCAGCCTCAGGACAGGACCGTCTTCTGAAGCTTTCTTT.

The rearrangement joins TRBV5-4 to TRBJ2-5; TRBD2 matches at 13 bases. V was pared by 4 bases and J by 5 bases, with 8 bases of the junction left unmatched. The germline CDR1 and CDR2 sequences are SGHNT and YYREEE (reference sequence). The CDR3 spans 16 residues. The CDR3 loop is CASSRGTSGVRETQYF. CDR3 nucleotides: TGTGCCAGCAGCCGGGGGACTAGCGGGGTCCGGGAGACCCAGTACTTC.

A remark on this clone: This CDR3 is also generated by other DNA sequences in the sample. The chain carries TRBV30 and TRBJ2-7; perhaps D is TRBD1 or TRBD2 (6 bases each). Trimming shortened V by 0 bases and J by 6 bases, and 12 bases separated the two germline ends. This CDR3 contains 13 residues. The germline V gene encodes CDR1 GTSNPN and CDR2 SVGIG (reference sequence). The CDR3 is CAWSVRSGAEQYF. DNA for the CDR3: TGTGCCTGGAGTGTAAGGTCGGGGGCCGAGCAGTACTTC.

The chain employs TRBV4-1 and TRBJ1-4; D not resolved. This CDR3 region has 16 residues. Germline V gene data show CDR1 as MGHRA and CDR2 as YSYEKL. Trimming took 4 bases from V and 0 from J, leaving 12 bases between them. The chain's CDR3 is CASSPPTDATNEKLFF. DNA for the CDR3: TGCGCCAGCAGCCCTCCGACGGATGCAACTAATGAAAAACTGTTTTTT.

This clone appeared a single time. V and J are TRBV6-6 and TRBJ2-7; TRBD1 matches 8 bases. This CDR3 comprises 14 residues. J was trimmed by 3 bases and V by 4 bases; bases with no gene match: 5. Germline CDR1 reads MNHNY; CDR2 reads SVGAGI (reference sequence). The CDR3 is CASSSRTGIYEQYF. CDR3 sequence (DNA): TGTGCCAGCAGTTCGCGGACAGGGATCTACGAGCAGTACTTC.

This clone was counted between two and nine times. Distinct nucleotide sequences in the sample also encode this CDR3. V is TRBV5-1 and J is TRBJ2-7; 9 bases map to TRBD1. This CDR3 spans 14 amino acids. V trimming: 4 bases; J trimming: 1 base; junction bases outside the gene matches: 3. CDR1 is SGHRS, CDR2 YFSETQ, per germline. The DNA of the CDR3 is TGCGCCAGCAGCCCACAGGGGGCATCCTACGAGCAGTACTTC. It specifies CASSPQGASYEQYF.

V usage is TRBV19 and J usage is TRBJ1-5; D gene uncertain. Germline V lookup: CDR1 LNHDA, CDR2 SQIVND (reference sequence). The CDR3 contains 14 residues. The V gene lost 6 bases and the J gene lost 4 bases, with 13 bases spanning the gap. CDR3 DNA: TGTGCCAGTAGGGATGGGGTTCGAAATCAGCCCCAGCATTTT. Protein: CASRDGVRNQPQHF.

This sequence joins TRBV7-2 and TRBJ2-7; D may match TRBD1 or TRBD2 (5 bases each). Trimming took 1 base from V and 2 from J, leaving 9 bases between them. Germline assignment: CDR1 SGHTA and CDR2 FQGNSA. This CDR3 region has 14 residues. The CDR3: CASSLGGYPYEQYF. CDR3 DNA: TGTGCCAGCAGCTTAGGGGGGTATCCCTACGAGCAGTACTTC.